This TCR beta chain stems from a study of blood T cell repertoires in COVID-19. Germline V lookup: CDR1 GTSNPN, CDR2 SVGIG (reference sequence). V gave up 1 base and J gave up 8 bases, with 11 bases separating them. CDR3 size: 12 residues. The data were produced by immunoSEQ multiplex PCR, yet TCRdb's version contains in-frame clones alone and is incomplete. The data hold about 410,000 clones, with about 90% observed a single time. Sequencing was performed on PBMCs or T cells enriched from blood (not recorded which). The V gene is TRBV30, the J gene TRBJ1-2; the D is unclear. The TCR comes from a woman aged 25 to 45 who had recovered from COVID-19. The CDR3 spells CAWSGGGIGYTF. CDR3 in DNA: TGTGCCTGGAGTGGGGGAGGGATCGGCTACACCTTC.